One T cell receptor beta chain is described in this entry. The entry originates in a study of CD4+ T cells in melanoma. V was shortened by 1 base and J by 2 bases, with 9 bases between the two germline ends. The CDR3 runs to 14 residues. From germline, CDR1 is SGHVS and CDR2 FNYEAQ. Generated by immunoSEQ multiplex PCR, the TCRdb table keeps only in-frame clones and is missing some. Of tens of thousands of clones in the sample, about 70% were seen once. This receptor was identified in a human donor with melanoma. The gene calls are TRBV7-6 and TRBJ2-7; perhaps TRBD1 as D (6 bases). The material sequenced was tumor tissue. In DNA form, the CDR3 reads TGTGCCAGCAGCTTAGGGGGGCTCACCTACGAGCAGTACTTC. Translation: CASSLGGLTYEQYF.